This passage covers 26 T cell receptor beta chains from one sample sequenced in a study of beta chain features in type 1 diabetes. cDNA synthesis used the whole RNA isolate, giving expressed TCRB sequences. Clones were read by immunoSEQ multiplex PCR, and TCRdb kept only the in-frame ones, dropping some. Of under 250,000 clones in the sample, 12% to 15% are singletons; the top ten hold around 0.03%. The sequenced sample consisted of naive CD4+ T cells from blood. The receptors shown here come from a woman in her forties in good health.

The chain uses TRBV6-5 and TRBJ2-2; TRBD1 agrees at 9 bases. V gave up 5 bases and J gave up 7 bases; unmatched junction bases: 8. Looked up from germline, CDR1 is MNHEY and CDR2 is SVGAGI. The CDR3 contains 15 residues. The CDR3 DNA reads as TGTGCCAGCAGTCCCGGGACAGGGTTCGGCGGGGAGCTGTTTTTT. Residues: CASSPGTGFGGELFF.

This clone was seen only a few times. The rearrangement joins TRBV19 to TRBJ1-1, with 8 bases aligning to TRBD1. Looked up from germline, CDR1 is LNHDA and CDR2 is SQIVND (reference sequence). CDR3 length: 12 amino acids. V lost 7 bases to trimming and J lost 5 bases; unmatched junction nucleotides: 3. CDR3 sequence reads: CASTDRETEAFF. The CDR3 DNA reads as TGTGCCAGTACGGACAGGGAGACTGAAGCTTTCTTT.

About this clone itself: Other DNA sequences in this specimen translate into the identical CDR3. The rearrangement uses TRBV18 and TRBJ1-5; D remains ambiguous. The CDR3 covers 13 residues. In germline, CDR1 is KGHSH, CDR2 LQKENI. V was pared by 6 bases and J by 2 bases, with 8 bases between. CDR3 coding DNA: TGTGCCAGCTCGCGAGGAGGCAATCAGCCCCAGCATTTT. It translates to CASSRGGNQPQHF.

V usage is TRBV2 and J usage is TRBJ1-5; D not resolved. With 11 bases removed from V and 1 base from J, the gap between germline ends came to 15 bases. Germline CDR1 and CDR2: SNHLY and FYNNEI. The CDR3 extends over 14 amino acids. CDR3 in DNA: TGTGCCTGCCGCCAAACAGTGAGCAATCAGCCCCAGCATTTT. It encodes CACRQTVSNQPQHF.

This clone has only a few counts. The J gene is TRBJ2-5, the V gene TRBV5-4; 7 nucleotides match TRBD1. CDR3 size: 13 residues. V lost 4 bases and J lost 9; bases outside the gene matches: 9. Per germline, CDR1 SGHNT and CDR2 YYREEE (reference sequence). The CDR3 loop reads CASSLPTDRAQYF. In DNA, the CDR3 is TGTGCCAGCAGCCTCCCCACCGACAGGGCCCAGTACTTC.

This clone was recorded a few times. This chain joins TRBV5-6 and TRBJ1-5, with D maybe TRBD1 (5 bases). Germline-derived CDR1 and CDR2 are SGHDT and YYEEEE. This CDR3 is 17 amino acids long. V was shortened by 0 bases and J by 4 bases, with 17 bases between the two germline ends. This CDR3 reads CASSLARSGGVNQPQHF. The CDR3 bases are TGTGCCAGCAGCTTGGCTAGGTCCGGGGGAGTAAATCAGCCCCAGCATTTT. Looking up the rest from reference TRBV5-6 and TRBJ1-5 gives the full variable domain: DAGVTQSPTHLIKTRGQQVTLRCSPKSGHDTVSWYQQALGQGPQFIFQYYEEEERQRGNFPDRFSGHQFPNYSSELNVNALLLGDSALYLCASSLARSGGVNQPQHFGDGTRLSIL.

The chain carries TRBV6-1 and TRBJ2-1; 9 bases are a match to TRBD1. V was clipped by 3 bases and J by 3 bases; unmatched bases: 6. Per germline, CDR1 MNHNS and CDR2 SASEGT. CDR3 length equals 16 residues. The CDR3 here is CASSEPGQGNYNEQFF. The CDR3 bases are TGTGCCAGCAGTGAGCCGGGACAGGGAAACTACAATGAGCAGTTCTTC.

This clone has a handful of counts. The chain joins TRBV9 to TRBJ2-2; 14 bases map to TRBD2. This CDR3 has 18 residues. The V segment lost 0 bases and the J segment 5 bases; nucleotides outside the gene matches: 6. Germline values: CDR1 SGDLS, CDR2 YYNGEE. The CDR3 DNA sequence: TGTGCCAGCAGCGTAGGACTAGCGGGGGGGCGGTTGACCGGGGAGCTGTTTTTT. This codes for CASSVGLAGGRLTGELFF.

This rearrangement joins TRBV4-1 to TRBJ2-7; D gene ambiguous. The CDR3 consists of 14 residues. Trimming took 4 bases from V and 0 from J, leaving 10 bases between them. Germline V gives CDR1 MGHRA, CDR2 YSYEKL. The CDR3 spells CASSRSWSSYEQYF. The CDR3 nucleotides read TGCGCCAGCAGCCGTAGCTGGAGCTCCTACGAGCAGTACTTC.

V and J are TRBV29-1 and TRBJ2-1; 9 bases line up with TRBD2. CDR1 and CDR2 from the germline V gene are SQVTM and ANQGSEA. With V trimmed by 6 bases and J by 7 bases, 13 bases remained unmatched. The length of the CDR3 is 15 residues. CDR3 in amino acids: CSVHDIVAGGNEQFF. The CDR3 coding sequence is TGCAGCGTGCATGATATAGTTGCGGGGGGGAATGAGCAGTTCTTC.

This chain joins TRBV11-2 and TRBJ2-1, with 14 positions matching TRBD2. The V segment lost 5 bases and the J segment 5 bases; nucleotides outside the gene matches: 5. CDR1 and CDR2 from the germline V gene are SGHAT and FQNNGV. This CDR3 is 16 amino acids long. The CDR3 reads CASSQQGLAGDNEQFF. The CDR3 nucleotides are TGTGCCAGCAGCCAGCAGGGACTAGCGGGGGACAATGAGCAGTTCTTC.

This clone was recorded a few times. The chain is built from TRBV19 and TRBJ2-6; the D gene is possibly TRBD1 (6 bases). The CDR3 length is 15 residues. Germline CDR1 reads LNHDA; CDR2 reads SQIVND (reference sequence). The V and J ends lost 10 bases and 0 bases respectively, with 13 bases between them. The CDR3 loop reads CAIQGISSGANVLTF. In nucleotides, the CDR3 is TGTGCCATTCAGGGGATTAGCTCTGGGGCCAACGTCCTGACTTTC.

This clone has only a few counts. Written as DNA, the CDR3 is TGTGCCAGCAGTATAGGGACAGAAAGGATCTATGGCTACACCTTC. Translation gives CASSIGTERIYGYTF. V gene TRBV28 combines with J gene TRBJ1-2; the match to TRBD1 covers 7 bases. Germline lookup yields CDR1 MDHEN and CDR2 SYDVKM. The CDR3 is made up of 15 amino acids. V lost 5 bases, J lost 4 bases, and 10 bases stayed unmatched.

The chain links TRBV6-5 to TRBJ2-7, with 9 bases identical to TRBD1. The length of the CDR3 is 13 residues. V lost 4 bases to trimming and J lost 5 bases; unmatched junction nucleotides: 3. Germline V lookup: CDR1 MNHEY, CDR2 SVGAGI. DNA for the CDR3: TGTGCCAGCAGTTCCGGGACAGGGCACGAGCAGTACTTC. Translating gives CASSSGTGHEQYF.

V and J are TRBV6-5 and TRBJ2-7; 10 bases are shared with TRBD2. The CDR3 is made up of 14 amino acids. V shed 4 bases, J shed 2 bases, and the junction held 2 bases outside the gene matches. Germline V gene sequence: CDR1 MNHEY, CDR2 SVGAGI. The CDR3 region has the DNA TGTGCCAGCAGTTCACTAGCGGGGCCCTACGAGCAGTACTTC. Amino acid sequence: CASSSLAGPYEQYF.

This clone was observed a few times. The chain recombines TRBV7-2 with TRBJ2-5; 15 bases are shared with TRBD2. With 4 bases clipped from V and 5 bases from J, the junction kept 8 bases outside the gene matches. This CDR3 is built from 17 residues. Germline V CDR1 and CDR2: SGHTA, FQGNSA. CDR3: CASSSAGTSGGRETQYF. In DNA, the CDR3 is TGTGCCAGCAGCTCAGCAGGGACTAGCGGGGGGAGGGAGACCCAGTACTTC.

The chain carries TRBV5-1 and TRBJ2-1; the D gene is possibly TRBD1 (6 bases). V was cut by 4 bases and J by 7 bases, with 18 bases left in between. The CDR3 totals 15 residues. The germline V gene has CDR1 SGHRS and CDR2 YFSETQ. The CDR3 region is CASSPTGSQGNEQFF. The CDR3 region has the DNA TGCGCCAGCAGCCCTACAGGGAGTCAGGGAAATGAGCAGTTCTTC.

CDR3 nucleotide sequence: TGTGCCAGCTCACCACCCCTAGCGGGGGGGAACACCGGGGAGCTGTTTTTT. It specifies CASSPPLAGGNTGELFF. The V gene is TRBV18, the J gene TRBJ2-2; 11 nucleotides match TRBD2. Per the germline V gene, CDR1 is KGHSH and CDR2 is LQKENI. The V and J ends lost 0 bases and 1 base, in that order; junction bases with no gene match: 1. CDR3 length equals 17 residues.

This clone was picked up a small number of times. The genes are TRBV15 and TRBJ2-5; 8 bases line up with TRBD2. Germline lookup yields CDR1 LNHNV and CDR2 YYDKDF (reference sequence). V lost 1 base and J lost 4; bases outside the gene matches: 5. CDR3 size: 15 residues. The CDR3 is CATSRGSGAPETQYF. CDR3 coding DNA: TGTGCCACCAGCAGAGGTAGCGGGGCCCCAGAGACCCAGTACTTC.

J is TRBJ2-7 and V is TRBV19, with 9 bases matching TRBD1. From germline, CDR1 is LNHDA and CDR2 SQIVND (reference sequence). This CDR3 is 15 amino acids long. J was trimmed by 4 bases and V by 3 bases; bases with no gene match: 7. The DNA of the CDR3 is TGTGCCAGTAGTATGCTTCCGGGACAGGGTTACGAGCAGTACTTC. Protein sequence: CASSMLPGQGYEQYF.

This clone has a count of ten or more. The CDR3 here is CASSPSRQGTYNEQFF. CDR3 bases: TGTGCCAGCAGCCCATCAAGACAGGGGACCTACAATGAGCAGTTCTTC. The rearrangement links TRBV13 to TRBJ2-1; 8 nucleotides line up with TRBD1. V shed 5 bases and J 2 bases; nucleotides not matched to a gene: 8. CDR3 length: 16 residues. Germline values: CDR1 PRHDT, CDR2 FYEKMQ (reference sequence).

The rearrangement uses TRBV19 and TRBJ1-5, with 7 bases that match TRBD1. CDR3 size: 13 residues. From germline, CDR1 is LNHDA and CDR2 SQIVND (reference sequence). J was trimmed by 7 bases and V by 8 bases; bases with no gene match: 8. CDR3 amino acids: CASLQGSGQPQHF. As DNA, the CDR3 is TGTGCCAGTTTACAGGGGTCAGGGCAGCCCCAGCATTTT.

In DNA, the CDR3 is TGTGCCAGCAGCGCGGGACAGGGGGCCGGGTACGAGCAGTACTTC. It yields the protein CASSAGQGAGYEQYF. The gene calls are TRBV7-2 and TRBJ2-7, with 12 bases that match TRBD1. The CDR3 runs 15 residues. Germline trimming cut 5 bases from V and 4 bases from J; bases unmatched to any gene: 6. CDR1 SGHTA and CDR2 FQGNSA come from the germline V gene.

The J gene is TRBJ1-4, the V gene TRBV27; weak D call: TRBD1 (6 bases). Germline lookup yields CDR1 MNHEY and CDR2 SMNVEV (reference sequence). V gave up 4 bases and J gave up 0 bases, with 12 bases separating them. The CDR3 covers 16 residues. CDR3 sequence reads: CASSYRALATNEKLFF. CDR3 nucleotides: TGTGCCAGCAGTTACAGGGCCCTTGCAACTAATGAAAAACTGTTTTTT.

The chain uses TRBV5-1 and TRBJ1-2; D not resolved. Trimming cost V 7 bases and J 6 bases, with 16 bases left between them. Per the germline V gene, CDR1 is SGHRS and CDR2 is YFSETQ. This CDR3 contains 13 residues. The CDR3 DNA reads TGCGCCAGCCAAGGAGGTTATCTTCATGGCTACACCTTC. Protein sequence: CASQGGYLHGYTF.

This clone appeared a few times. The chain employs TRBV28 and TRBJ2-7, with no clear D. V lost 6 bases and J lost 3, with 21 bases in between. The CDR3 has 16 amino acids. Germline lookup yields CDR1 MDHEN and CDR2 SYDVKM. This CDR3 is CASSPPRGRIFYEQYF. In nucleotides, the CDR3 is TGTGCCAGCAGCCCCCCCCGCGGCCGGATCTTCTACGAGCAGTACTTC.